This entry describes one TCR beta chain. Its cognate antigen is unknown. Splitting of CD4+ cells produced CD45RA+ naive and CD45RA-negative memory subsets. This record comes from a study of shared clonotypes between healthy human individuals. Study at large: Each donor's CD8 memory used one plate, CD8 naive two, each CD4 subset three. Study conclusions and caveats: Larger estimated richness was generally seen in naive subsets than in memory subsets. Generation probabilities of non-shared clonotypes were lower (relative to those shared by all four donors).

Germline loops: CDR1 SQVTM, CDR2 ANQGSEA. Trimming left V 4 bases short and J 3 bases short, with 15 bases between. The length of the CDR3 is 14 residues. Measured with immunoSEQ multiplex PCR; TCRdb has only the in-frame clones, and not every one. Among over 2 million clones listed, 85% to 95% were seen once. This receptor was identified in a man younger than 35 in good health. V and J are TRBV29-1 and TRBJ1-1; D ambiguous. Material for sequencing was naive CD4+ T cells sorted from blood. Subset described: CD45RA+ positively selected. The CDR3 nucleotides read TGCAGCGTTGTGTTCATGAAGGCGCACACTGAAGCTTTCTTT. Residues: CSVVFMKAHTEAFF.